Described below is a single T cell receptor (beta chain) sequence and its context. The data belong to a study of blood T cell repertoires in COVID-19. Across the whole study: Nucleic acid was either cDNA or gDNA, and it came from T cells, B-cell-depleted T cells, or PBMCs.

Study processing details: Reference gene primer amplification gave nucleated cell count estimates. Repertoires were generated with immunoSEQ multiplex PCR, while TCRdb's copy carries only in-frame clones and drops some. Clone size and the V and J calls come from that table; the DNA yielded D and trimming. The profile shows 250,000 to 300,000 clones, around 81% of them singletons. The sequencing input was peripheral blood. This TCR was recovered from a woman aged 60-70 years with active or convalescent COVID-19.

The CDR3 DNA follows: TGTGCCAGCAGCTTGGGTCGACAGGGACTCTACGAGCAGTACTTC. Translated, it gives CASSLGRQGLYEQYF. This chain uses TRBV5-6 with TRBJ2-7; a weak D match, TRBD1 (7 bases). Trimming left V 0 bases short and J 3 bases short, with 13 bases between. The CDR3 length is 15 residues. Germline V lookup: CDR1 SGHDT, CDR2 YYEEEE.